The next 26 T cell receptor beta chains were all read from a single sample in a study of T cell repertoires in cytomegalovirus infection. A single record per CDR3 protein comes from TCRdb applying MiXCR to the reads. This table holds around 710,000 distinct CDR3 sequences, around 29% found once. No cognate antigen is known for these TCRs. The specimen comprised cultured CD8+ T cells from PBMCs, sampled from culture after CMV antigen stimulation. Receptor source: a human donor in good health (CMV status not recorded). Some clones in this sample may be carry-over from other donors' samples.

This clonotype was found a few times. The genes are TRBV20-1 and TRBJ2-1; 10 bases line up with TRBD2. Per the germline V gene, CDR1 is DFQATT and CDR2 is SNEGSKA (reference sequence). Trimming cost V 1 base and J 1 base; bases outside gene matches: 7. This CDR3 spans 17 amino acids. The CDR3 bases are TGCAGTGCTAGAGGGTCGCTAGCGGGGGCTTCCTACAATGAGCAGTTCTTC. Translation: CSARGSLAGASYNEQFF.

The table lists this clonotype with a few counts. CDR3 loop: CASGGIGGGQPQHF. DNA for the CDR3: TGTGCCAGCGGGGGGATAGGGGGCGGTCAGCCCCAGCATTTT. This rearrangement joins TRBV27 to TRBJ1-5; TRBD1 matches 7 bases. Germline V lookup: CDR1 MNHEY, CDR2 SMNVEV (reference sequence). CDR3 length equals 14 residues. V lost 8 bases and J lost 6; bases outside the gene matches: 10.

In its sample, this clonotype was seen once. The chain couples TRBV11-2 to TRBJ2-7; D is unresolved. Trimming took off 5 bases at V and 2 bases at J, with 7 bases between the two ends. Germline lookup yields CDR1 SGHAT and CDR2 FQNNGV. The CDR3 is made up of 12 amino acids. Written as DNA, the CDR3 is TGTGCCAGCAGCGTCATCCCCTACGAGCAGTACTTC. Translation: CASSVIPYEQYF.

In its sample, this clonotype was seen many times. The V gene is TRBV6-5, the J gene TRBJ1-1; tentatively, D is TRBD1 (5 bases). Germline V gives CDR1 MNHEY, CDR2 SVGAGI. Trimming removed 0 bases from V and 7 bases from J, with 12 bases in between. The CDR3 runs to 14 residues. DNA of the CDR3: TGTGCCAGCAGTTACTCGGGGCAGGGAAGTGAAGCTTTCTTT. It specifies CASSYSGQGSEAFF.

This clonotype was seen a single time. This sequence joins TRBV27 and TRBJ1-6; D is undetermined. Germline loops: CDR1 MNHEY, CDR2 SMNVEV (reference sequence). With 7 bases removed from V and 9 bases from J, the gap between germline ends came to 16 bases. The CDR3 extends over 14 amino acids. This CDR3 is CASKSLGNSSPLHF. CDR3 DNA sequence: TGTGCCAGCAAGTCTCTGGGGAACTCTTCACCCCTCCACTTT.

This clonotype came up many times. The chain joins TRBV7-2 to TRBJ1-1, with no clear D. V was shortened by 7 bases and J by 8 bases, with 14 bases between the two germline ends. The CDR3 has 12 residues. Germline V gives CDR1 SGHTA, CDR2 FQGNSA. The CDR3: CASTFHEGEAFF. The CDR3 DNA reads as TGTGCCAGCACCTTCCACGAGGGAGAAGCTTTCTTT.

This chain connects TRBV6-2 or TRBV6-3 to TRBJ2-1; TRBD1 matches 9 bases. After removal of 6 bases from V and 7 bases from J, the junction contained 19 bases not matched to a gene. CDR1 is MNHEY and CDR2 is SVGEGT in the germline V gene. The CDR3 extends over 18 amino acids. CDR3 in amino acids: CASSEEGFTGGAGNEQFF. The CDR3 DNA is TGTGCCAGCAGCGAAGAGGGCTTTACAGGGGGCGCGGGTAATGAGCAGTTCTTC.

The rearrangement joins TRBV12-3 or TRBV12-4 to TRBJ2-4, with D hard to call. CDR3 length equals 15 residues. V dropped 4 bases and J dropped 5 bases, with 15 bases sitting between them. CDR3 bases: TGTGCCAGCAGTTCCCTCCTCGATGGAGAAAACATTCAGTACTTC. This gives the protein CASSSLLDGENIQYF.

The sample holds many counts of this clonotype. CDR3 sequence (DNA): TGTGCCAGCACCCCCCCTTCGGGATTCTCCGGGGAGCTGTTTTTT. Encoded protein: CASTPPSGFSGELFF. This chain uses TRBV13 with TRBJ2-2; D is possibly TRBD2 (5 bases). Trimming shortened V by 7 bases and J by 6 bases, and 18 bases separated the two germline ends. Germline V gene lookup returns CDR1 PRHDT and CDR2 FYEKMQ (reference sequence). The CDR3 covers 15 residues.

This clonotype was found a few times. The chain employs TRBV7-9 and TRBJ2-5, with 7 bases matching TRBD2. This CDR3 spans 18 amino acids. After removal of 6 bases from V and 0 bases from J, the junction contained 16 bases not matched to a gene. Germline CDR1 SEHNR, CDR2 FQNEAQ (reference sequence). Written as DNA, the CDR3 is TGTGCCAGCAGTTCCCACTCAGGGAGCGGGGAGAACCAAGAGACCCAGTACTTC. Translating gives CASSSHSGSGENQETQYF. The entire variable domain, with the rest obtained from reference TRBV7-9 and TRBJ2-5, is as follows: DTGVSQNPRHKITKRGQNVTFRCDPISEHNRLYWYRQTLGQGPEFLTYFQNEAQLEKSRLLSDRFSAERPKGSFSTLEIQRTEQGDSAMYLCASSSHSGSGENQETQYFGPGTRLLVL.

The chain combines TRBV11-2 with TRBJ2-3; D possibly corresponds to TRBD2 (6 bases). V lost 7 bases and J lost 4, with 18 bases in between. The germline V gene encodes CDR1 SGHAT and CDR2 FQNNGV. The CDR3 consists of 15 residues. CDR3 sequence reads: CASMEGWEDPDTQYF. In DNA, the CDR3 is TGTGCCAGCATGGAGGGGTGGGAAGACCCAGATACGCAGTATTTT.

This clonotype showed up just a few times. The chain has TRBV7-3 and TRBJ1-1; D call uncertain. The germline V gene has CDR1 SGHTA and CDR2 FQGTGA. V dropped 6 bases and J dropped 5 bases, with 13 bases sitting between them. The CDR3 spans 13 residues. The CDR3 loop is CASRAGFETEAFF. The CDR3 DNA sequence: TGTGCCAGCAGAGCGGGCTTCGAGACTGAAGCTTTCTTT.

J is TRBJ2-3 and V is TRBV5-4, with D perhaps TRBD2 (5 bases). With 4 bases removed from V and 2 bases from J, the gap between germline ends came to 17 bases. This CDR3 spans 16 amino acids. The germline CDR1 and CDR2 sequences are SGHNT and YYREEE (reference sequence). The CDR3 is CASSPFGLPSTDTQYF. CDR3 nucleotides: TGTGCCAGCAGCCCCTTCGGACTTCCTTCCACAGATACGCAGTATTTT.

The chain recombines TRBV12-3 or TRBV12-4 with TRBJ2-5, with 7 bases identical to TRBD1. The CDR3 loop spans 16 amino acids. V was clipped by 8 bases and J by 2 bases; unmatched bases: 14. The CDR3 region has the DNA TGTGCCAGCGCAAACCTAGGGGGCGAGAAACAAGAGACCCAGTACTTC. Translation: CASANLGGEKQETQYF.

This chain joins TRBV7-9 and TRBJ2-7; D is uncertain. CDR3 length equals 11 residues. The V gene lost 2 bases and the J gene lost 6 bases, with 5 bases spanning the gap. CDR1 and CDR2 from the germline V gene are SEHNR and FQNEAQ (reference sequence). The DNA of the CDR3 is TGTGCCAGCAGCTTAAGAGTCGAGCAGTACTTC. Amino acids: CASSLRVEQYF.

The chain uses TRBV12-3 or TRBV12-4 and TRBJ2-2; D is unclear. V lost 6 bases and J 5 bases, leaving 16 bases between the germline ends. The CDR3 consists of 15 residues. CDR3 residues: CASSPQASVTGELFF. In DNA form, the CDR3 reads TGTGCCAGCAGCCCGCAAGCTAGTGTAACCGGGGAGCTGTTTTTT.

This clonotype was counted between two and nine times. This chain links TRBV10-3 with TRBJ2-7, with D perhaps matching TRBD1 (5 bases). The ends were cut back, 3 bases at V and 5 bases at J, with 8 bases in the middle. The CDR3 is 12 amino acids. Germline V gene lookup returns CDR1 ENHRY and CDR2 SYGVKD. The CDR3: CAISDDSNEQYV. CDR3 sequence (DNA): TGTGCCATCAGTGATGACAGCAACGAGCAGTACGTC.

This clonotype turned up a few times. The V and J genes are TRBV25-1 and TRBJ2-7; D is possibly TRBD2 (6 bases). Germline-derived CDR1 and CDR2 are MGHDK and SYGVNS. The CDR3 is 14 residues long. V was trimmed by 4 bases and J by 5 bases, leaving 15 bases between them. The CDR3 DNA reads TGTGCCAGCAGTGTTCCGGACCGGGGGAACGAGCAGTACTTC. Protein sequence: CASSVPDRGNEQYF.

The table lists this clonotype with a few counts. The chain joins TRBV15 to TRBJ2-1; D is unresolved. This CDR3 is 11 amino acids long. V was pared by 1 base and J by 7 bases, with 2 bases between. Germline V gene lookup returns CDR1 LNHNV and CDR2 YYDKDF (reference sequence). CDR3 bases: TGTGCCACCAGCAGAGCGAATGAGCAGTTCTTC. Amino acid sequence: CATSRANEQFF.

The chain is built from TRBV13 and TRBJ2-7, with D possibly being TRBD2 (7 bases). Germline lookup yields CDR1 PRHDT and CDR2 FYEKMQ (reference sequence). The CDR3 covers 15 residues. V was trimmed by 0 bases and J by 5 bases, leaving 14 bases between them. CDR3 in amino acids: CASSLGSGGRNEQYF. The CDR3 nucleotides are TGTGCCAGCAGCTTAGGGTCCGGGGGGCGGAACGAGCAGTACTTC.

The rearrangement links TRBV7-4 to TRBJ1-5; D remains ambiguous. Germline V gene data show CDR1 as SGHVT and CDR2 as SQSDAQ. The CDR3 covers 16 residues. Trimming pared 0 bases from V and 2 bases from J, leaving 11 bases between. The CDR3 sequence: CASSLASRSGNQPQHF. In nucleotides, the CDR3 is TGTGCCAGCAGCTTAGCGTCCCGATCGGGCAATCAGCCCCAGCATTTT.

The chain combines TRBV4-1 with TRBJ1-5; the D is unclear. Germline V gene data show CDR1 as MGHRA and CDR2 as YSYEKL. The CDR3 covers 15 residues. The V and J ends lost 0 bases and 5 bases respectively, with 11 bases between them. This CDR3 is CASSQETSPYQPQHF. CDR3 DNA: TGCGCCAGCAGCCAAGAAACATCTCCCTATCAGCCCCAGCATTTT.

At least ten counts were recorded for this clonotype. V and J are TRBV7-2 and TRBJ1-1; D unclear. The ends were cut back, 7 bases at V and 2 bases at J, with 11 bases in the middle. CDR1 and CDR2 from the germline V gene are SGHTA and FQGNSA. The CDR3 is 13 amino acids. The CDR3 loop is CASTPLINTEAFF. CDR3 bases: TGTGCCAGCACCCCTCTTATAAACACTGAAGCTTTCTTT.

The CDR3 sequence is CASSSRTGVRAEAFF. CDR3 DNA: TGTGCCAGCAGCTCGAGGACAGGGGTGAGGGCTGAAGCTTTCTTT. The rearrangement joins TRBV9 to TRBJ1-1, with TRBD1 matching over 9 bases. The CDR3 is made up of 15 amino acids. Looked up from germline, CDR1 is SGDLS and CDR2 is YYNGEE. V shed 4 bases and J 6 bases; nucleotides not matched to a gene: 10.

This clonotype has more than one count but fewer than ten. The chain combines TRBV5-4 with TRBJ2-1; D is ambiguous. The germline gives CDR1 SGHNT, CDR2 YYREEE (reference sequence). This CDR3 region has 12 residues. V lost 3 bases, J lost 6 bases, and 7 bases lay in between. This chain's CDR3 is CASSSDANEQFF. The CDR3, as DNA: TGTGCCAGCAGCTCGGACGCCAATGAGCAGTTCTTC.

The chain carries TRBV6-2 or TRBV6-3 and TRBJ2-7; D might be TRBD2 (6 bases). V was clipped by 6 bases and J by 2 bases, with 17 bases between them. CDR3 length equals 15 residues. The germline V gene has CDR1 MNHEY and CDR2 SVGEGT. The CDR3 region is CASSAGRSPTYEQYV. The DNA of the CDR3 is TGTGCCAGCAGCGCGGGACGGAGTCCAACCTACGAGCAGTACGTC.